This T cell receptor beta chain was sequenced in a study of response to subunit inactivated influenza vaccine. TCRdb reanalysed the RT-PCR reads using MiXCR and keeps one entry per CDR3 protein. The table records a few hundred thousand distinct CDR3 sequences, approximately 7.7% of them present only once. Trimming removed 5 bases from V and 3 bases from J; junction bases left unmatched: 2. The CDR3 is 13 residues long. In germline, CDR1 is MDHEN, CDR2 SYDVKM. V usage is TRBV28 and J usage is TRBJ2-7; 9 positions match TRBD1. Specimen: PBMCs from blood, collected less than 30 months after vaccination. This receptor was taken from a man between 50 and 70 years old who received an inactivated influenza vaccine. The CDR3 is CASSGQGHYEQYF. The CDR3 DNA is TGTGCCAGCAGTGGACAGGGGCACTACGAGCAGTACTTC.